Reported below is one T cell receptor beta chain. Antigen unknown. The germline V gene has CDR1 SGHRS and CDR2 YFSETQ. The CDR3 is 19 amino acids. V trimming: 4 bases; J trimming: 1 base; junction bases outside the gene matches: 17. This sample is drawn from a study of T cell responses to AZD1222 COVID-19 vaccine. Study at large: Pooling was applied to second doses at about 4 or about 12 weeks. Notes on the study in general: Close to half of spike-specific TCRs reportedly recognize unmutated variant regions. Most donors were white British, females outnumbered males, and clonal diversity was possibly underestimated.

Libraries were prepared by immunoSEQ multiplex PCR; TCRdb keeps only in-frame clonotypes and omits some of them. The profile shows 150,000 to 200,000 clones, about nine tenths of them singletons. The specimen was peripheral blood, collected on day 0 of AZD1222 vaccination. The genes are TRBV5-1 and TRBJ1-3; 7 nucleotides match TRBD1. The TCR was taken from an adult in good health. The CDR3 reads CASSRRDSGKGSSGNTIYF. The CDR3 region has the DNA TGCGCCAGCAGCCGCCGGGACAGTGGCAAGGGGTCGTCTGGAAACACCATATATTTT. Full variable domain (remainder filled in from reference TRBV5-1 and TRBJ1-3): KAGVTQTPRYLIKTRGQQVTLSCSPISGHRSVSWYQQTPGQGLQFLFEYFSETQRNKGNFPGRFSGRQFSNSRSEMNVSTLELGDSALYLCASSRRDSGKGSSGNTIYFGEGSWLTVV.